The clone carrying this T cell receptor (beta chain) was observed a handful of times. Its antigen is unidentified. Previously described methods and listed TCR primers were employed for the bulk TCR libraries. TCRdb fed the PCR reads into MiXCR, producing one record per CDR3 protein. The table includes a few hundred thousand distinct CDR3 sequences, about a quarter detected once. The data were obtained in a study of molecular identifiers for immune sequencing clone quantification. This CDR3 is built from 14 residues. Trimming took off 4 bases at V and 4 bases at J, with 12 bases between the two ends. Germline CDR1 and CDR2: LNHDA and SQIVND (reference sequence). Findings and limits, study-wide: Clonotypes topping 20 RNA copies carried over 98% of effector molecules but under 1% of naive ones.

Naive CD8 library inputs spanned roughly 17,000 to 1,000,000 sorted cells and 10%, 30% or 50% RNA. The sorting of naive CD8 T cells used the CD8+CD4-CCR7+CD45RA+ phenotype. The source of this sequence is a human donor in good health. Some libraries in this study had Jurkat cell RNA spiked in. This sequence joins TRBV19 and TRBJ2-3; D possibly corresponds to TRBD2 (6 bases). Specimen: naive CD8+ T cells from blood, with Jurkat cell RNA spiked in. Subset of the sample: FACS-sorted CD8+CD4-CCR7+CD45RA+ naive T cells. The CDR3 bases are TGTGCCAGTAGTACAAGACTAGAACCAGATACGCAGTATTTT. Encoded protein: CASSTRLEPDTQYF.